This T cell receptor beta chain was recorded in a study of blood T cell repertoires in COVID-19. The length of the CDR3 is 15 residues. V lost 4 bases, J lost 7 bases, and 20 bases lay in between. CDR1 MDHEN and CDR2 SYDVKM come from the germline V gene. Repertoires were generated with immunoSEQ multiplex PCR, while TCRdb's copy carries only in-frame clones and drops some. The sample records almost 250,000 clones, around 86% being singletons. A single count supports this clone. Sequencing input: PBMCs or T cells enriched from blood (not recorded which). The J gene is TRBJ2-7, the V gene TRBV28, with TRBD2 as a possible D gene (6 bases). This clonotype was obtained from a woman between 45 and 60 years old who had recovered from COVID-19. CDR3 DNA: TGTGCCAGCAGTTCACGAGGGCCGGGAGCAGGAGAGCAGTACTTC. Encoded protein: CASSSRGPGAGEQYF. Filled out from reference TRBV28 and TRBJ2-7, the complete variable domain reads DVKVTQSSRYLVKRTGEKVFLECVQDMDHENMFWYRQDPGLGLRLIYFSYDVKMKEKGDIPEGYSVSREKKERFSLILESASTNQTSMYLCASSSRGPGAGEQYFGPGTRLTVT.